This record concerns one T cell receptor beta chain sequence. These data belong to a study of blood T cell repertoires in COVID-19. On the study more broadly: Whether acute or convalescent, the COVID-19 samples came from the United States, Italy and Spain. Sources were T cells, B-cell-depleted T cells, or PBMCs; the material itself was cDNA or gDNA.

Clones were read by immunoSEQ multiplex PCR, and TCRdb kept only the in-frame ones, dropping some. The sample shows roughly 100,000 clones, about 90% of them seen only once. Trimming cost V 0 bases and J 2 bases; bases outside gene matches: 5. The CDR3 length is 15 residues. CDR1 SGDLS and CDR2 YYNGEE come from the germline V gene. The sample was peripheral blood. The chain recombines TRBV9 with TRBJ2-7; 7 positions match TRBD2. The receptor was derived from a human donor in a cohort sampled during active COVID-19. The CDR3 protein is CASSVGPAGTYEQYF. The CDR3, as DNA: TGTGCCAGCAGCGTAGGCCCAGCGGGGACCTACGAGCAGTACTTC. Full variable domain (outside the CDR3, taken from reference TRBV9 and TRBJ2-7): DSGVTQTPKHLITATGQRVTLRCSPRSGDLSVYWYQQSLDQGLQFLIQYYNGEERAKGNILERFSAQQFPDLHSELNLSSLELGDSALYFCASSVGPAGTYEQYFGPGTRLTVT.